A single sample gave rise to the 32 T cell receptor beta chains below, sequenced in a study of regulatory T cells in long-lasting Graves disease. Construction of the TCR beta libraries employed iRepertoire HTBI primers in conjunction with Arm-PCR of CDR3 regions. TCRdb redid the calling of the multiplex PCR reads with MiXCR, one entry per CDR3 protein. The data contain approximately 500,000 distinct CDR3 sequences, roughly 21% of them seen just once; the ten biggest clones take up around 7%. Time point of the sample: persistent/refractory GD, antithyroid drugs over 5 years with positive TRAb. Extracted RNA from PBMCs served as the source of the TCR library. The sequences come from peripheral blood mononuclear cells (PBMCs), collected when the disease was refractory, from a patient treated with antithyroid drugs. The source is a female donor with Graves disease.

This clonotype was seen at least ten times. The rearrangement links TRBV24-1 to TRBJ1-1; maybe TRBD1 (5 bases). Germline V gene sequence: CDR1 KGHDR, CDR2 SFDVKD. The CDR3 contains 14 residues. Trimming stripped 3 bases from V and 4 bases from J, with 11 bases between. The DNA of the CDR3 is TGTGCCACCAGTGATCACGGGGGGACCACTGAAGCTTTCTTT. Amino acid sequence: CATSDHGGTTEAFF.

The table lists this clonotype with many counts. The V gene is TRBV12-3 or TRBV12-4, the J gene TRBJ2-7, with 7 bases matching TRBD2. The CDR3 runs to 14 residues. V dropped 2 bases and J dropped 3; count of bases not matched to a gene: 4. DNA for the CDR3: TGTGCCAGCAGTTTAAACGGGGGGAACTACGAGCAGTACTTC. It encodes CASSLNGGNYEQYF.

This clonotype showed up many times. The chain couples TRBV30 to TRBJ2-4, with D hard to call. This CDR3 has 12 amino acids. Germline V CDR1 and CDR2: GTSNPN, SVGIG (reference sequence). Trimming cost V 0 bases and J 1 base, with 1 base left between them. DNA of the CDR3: TGTGCCTGGAGTGTGGCCAAAAACATTCAGTACTTC. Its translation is CAWSVAKNIQYF.

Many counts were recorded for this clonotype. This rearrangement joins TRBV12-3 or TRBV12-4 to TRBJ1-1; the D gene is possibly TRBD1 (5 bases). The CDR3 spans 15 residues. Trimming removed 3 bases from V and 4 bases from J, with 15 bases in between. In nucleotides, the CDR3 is TGTGCCAGCAGTTTGCGATGGGGCGCAGGCACTGAAGCTTTCTTT. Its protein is CASSLRWGAGTEAFF.

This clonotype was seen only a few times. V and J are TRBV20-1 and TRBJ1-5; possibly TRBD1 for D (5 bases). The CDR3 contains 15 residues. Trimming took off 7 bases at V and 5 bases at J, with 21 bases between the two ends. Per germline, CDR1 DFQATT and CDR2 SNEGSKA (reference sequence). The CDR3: CSVRHRDEKYQPQHF. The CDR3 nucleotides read TGCAGTGTACGGCACCGGGACGAAAAGTATCAGCCCCAGCATTTT.

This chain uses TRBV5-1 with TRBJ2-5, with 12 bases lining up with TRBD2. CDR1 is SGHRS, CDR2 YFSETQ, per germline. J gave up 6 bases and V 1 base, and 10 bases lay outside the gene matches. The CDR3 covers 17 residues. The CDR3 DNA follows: TGCGCCAGCAGCTTGTCTCCTCTAGCGGGGGGGAGGAAGACCCAGTACTTC. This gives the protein CASSLSPLAGGRKTQYF.

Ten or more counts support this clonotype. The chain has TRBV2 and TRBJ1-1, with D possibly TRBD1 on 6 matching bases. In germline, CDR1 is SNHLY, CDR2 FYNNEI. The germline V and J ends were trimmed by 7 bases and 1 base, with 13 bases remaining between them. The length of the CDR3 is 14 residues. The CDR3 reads CASNPQGTNTEAFF. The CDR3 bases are TGTGCCAGCAATCCTCAGGGGACGAACACTGAAGCTTTCTTT. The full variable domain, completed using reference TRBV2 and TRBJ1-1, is EPEVTQTPSHQVTQMGQEVILRCVPISNHLYFYWYRQILGQKVEFLVSFYNNEISEKSEIFDDQFSVERPDGSNFTLKIRSTKLEDSAMYFCASNPQGTNTEAFFGQGTRLTVV.

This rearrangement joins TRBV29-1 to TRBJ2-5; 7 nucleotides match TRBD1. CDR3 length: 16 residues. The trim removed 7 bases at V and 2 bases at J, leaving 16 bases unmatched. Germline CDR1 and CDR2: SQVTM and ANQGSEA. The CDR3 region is CSASRGWGRGQETQYF. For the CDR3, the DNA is TGCAGCGCCTCCAGGGGATGGGGCAGGGGGCAAGAGACCCAGTACTTC.

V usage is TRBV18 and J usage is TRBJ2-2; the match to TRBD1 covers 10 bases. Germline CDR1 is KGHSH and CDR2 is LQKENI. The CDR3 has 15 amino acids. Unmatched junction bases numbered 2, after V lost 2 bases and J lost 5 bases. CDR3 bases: TGTGCCAGCTCACCAAGGGACAGGGGTACCGGGGAGCTGTTTTTT. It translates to CASSPRDRGTGELFF.

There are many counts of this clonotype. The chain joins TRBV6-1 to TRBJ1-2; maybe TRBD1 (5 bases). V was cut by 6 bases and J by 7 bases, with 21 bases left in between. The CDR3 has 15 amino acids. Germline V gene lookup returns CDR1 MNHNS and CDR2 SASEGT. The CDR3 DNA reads TGTGCCAGCAGAAAAGAGACAGCACCGCTGGGTGGCTACACCTTC. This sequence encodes CASRKETAPLGGYTF.

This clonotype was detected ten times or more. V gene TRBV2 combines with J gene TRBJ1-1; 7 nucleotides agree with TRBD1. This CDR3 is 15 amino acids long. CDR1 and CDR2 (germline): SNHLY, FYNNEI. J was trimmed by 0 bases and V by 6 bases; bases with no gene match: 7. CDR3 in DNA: TGTGCCAGCAGACTCAGGGGGGGCATGAACACTGAAGCTTTCTTT. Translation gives CASRLRGGMNTEAFF.

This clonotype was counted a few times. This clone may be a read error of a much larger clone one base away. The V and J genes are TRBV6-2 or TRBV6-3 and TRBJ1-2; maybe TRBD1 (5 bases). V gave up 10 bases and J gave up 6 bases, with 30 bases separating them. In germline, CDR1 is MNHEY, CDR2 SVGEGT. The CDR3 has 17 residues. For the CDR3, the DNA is TGTGCCACTACTCCCCCGGGACGTCTCAGCCGATGGCATGGCTACACCTTC. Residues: CATTPPGRLSRWHGYTF.

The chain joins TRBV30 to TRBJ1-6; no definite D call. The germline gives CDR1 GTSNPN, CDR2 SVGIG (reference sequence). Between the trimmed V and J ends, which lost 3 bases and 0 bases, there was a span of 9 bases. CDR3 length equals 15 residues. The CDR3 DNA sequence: TGTGCCTGGAGACAGCCTAGCTCCTATAATTCACCCCTCCACTTT. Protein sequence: CAWRQPSSYNSPLHF.

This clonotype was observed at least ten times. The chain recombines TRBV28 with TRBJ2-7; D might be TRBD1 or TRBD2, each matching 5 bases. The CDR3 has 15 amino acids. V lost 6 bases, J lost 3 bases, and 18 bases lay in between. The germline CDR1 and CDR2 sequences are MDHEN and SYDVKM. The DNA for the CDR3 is TGTGCCAGCAGCTCCGTCCGGGACCAGTACTACGAGCAGTACTTC. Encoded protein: CASSSVRDQYYEQYF.

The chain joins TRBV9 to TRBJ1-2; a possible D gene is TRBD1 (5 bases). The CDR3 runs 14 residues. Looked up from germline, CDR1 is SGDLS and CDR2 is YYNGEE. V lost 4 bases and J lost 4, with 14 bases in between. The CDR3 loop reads CASSQGEGSYGYTF. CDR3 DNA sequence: TGTGCCAGCAGCCAGGGTGAGGGGAGCTATGGCTACACCTTC. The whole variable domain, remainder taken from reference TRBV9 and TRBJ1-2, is DSGVTQTPKHLITATGQRVTLRCSPRSGDLSVYWYQQSLDQGLQFLIQYYNGEERAKGNILERFSAQQFPDLHSELNLSSLELGDSALYFCASSQGEGSYGYTFGSGTRLTVV.

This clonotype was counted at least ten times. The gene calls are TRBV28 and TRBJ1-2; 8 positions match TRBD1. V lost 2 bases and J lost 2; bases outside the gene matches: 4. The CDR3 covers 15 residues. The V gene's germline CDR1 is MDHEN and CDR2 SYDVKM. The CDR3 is CASSLVGQGNYGYTF. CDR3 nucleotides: TGTGCCAGCAGTTTAGTAGGACAGGGCAACTATGGCTACACCTTC.

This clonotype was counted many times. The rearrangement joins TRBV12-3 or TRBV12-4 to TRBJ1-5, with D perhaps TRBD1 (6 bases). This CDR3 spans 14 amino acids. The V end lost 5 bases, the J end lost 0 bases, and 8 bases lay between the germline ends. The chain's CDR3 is CASSEGVSNQPQHF. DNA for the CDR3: TGTGCCAGCAGTGAGGGGGTTAGCAATCAGCCCCAGCATTTT.

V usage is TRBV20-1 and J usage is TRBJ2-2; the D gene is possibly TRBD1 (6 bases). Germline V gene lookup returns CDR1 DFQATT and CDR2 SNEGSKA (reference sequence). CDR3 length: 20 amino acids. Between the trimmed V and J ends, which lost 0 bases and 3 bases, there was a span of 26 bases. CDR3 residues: CSARDDRIGLTGVYTGELFF. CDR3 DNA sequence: TGCAGTGCTAGAGATGATCGGATTGGTCTGACAGGAGTCTACACCGGGGAGCTGTTTTTT.

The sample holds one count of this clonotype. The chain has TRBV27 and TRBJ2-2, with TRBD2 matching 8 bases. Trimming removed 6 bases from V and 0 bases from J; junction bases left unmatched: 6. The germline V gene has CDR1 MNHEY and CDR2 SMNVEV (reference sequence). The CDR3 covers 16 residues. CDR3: CASSSGRATNTGELFF. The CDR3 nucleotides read TGTGCCAGCAGCAGCGGGAGAGCCACGAACACCGGGGAGCTGTTTTTT.

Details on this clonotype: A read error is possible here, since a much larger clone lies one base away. The CDR3, as DNA: TGTGCCAGCAGTTCGTACGGGGGAGCTCTCTTT. Its protein product is CASSSYGGALF. The chain joins TRBV28 to TRBJ1-1, with a weak D call TRBD1 (5 bases). CDR1 is MDHEN and CDR2 is SYDVKM in the germline V gene. The CDR3 is made up of 11 amino acids.

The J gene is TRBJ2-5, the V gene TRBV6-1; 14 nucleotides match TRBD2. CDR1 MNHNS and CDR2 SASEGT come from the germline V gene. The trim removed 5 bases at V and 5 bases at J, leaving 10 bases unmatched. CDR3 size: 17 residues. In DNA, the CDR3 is TGTGCCAGCAGTACCCAGCCGGGACTAGCGGGAGTTGAGACCCAGTACTTC. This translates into CASSTQPGLAGVETQYF.

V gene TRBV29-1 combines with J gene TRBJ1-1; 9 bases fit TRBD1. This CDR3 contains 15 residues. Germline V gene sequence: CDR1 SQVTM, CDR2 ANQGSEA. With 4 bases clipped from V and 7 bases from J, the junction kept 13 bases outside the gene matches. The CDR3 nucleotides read TGCAGCGTTGGGGGGGGGACAGGGTGGCAAAGTGAAGCTTTCTTT. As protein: CSVGGGTGWQSEAFF.

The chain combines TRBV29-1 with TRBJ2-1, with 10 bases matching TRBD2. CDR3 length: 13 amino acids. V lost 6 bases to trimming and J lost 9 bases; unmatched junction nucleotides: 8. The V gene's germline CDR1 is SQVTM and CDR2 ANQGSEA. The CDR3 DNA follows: TGCAGCGTGGCGGGACTAGCGAATCCTGAGCAGTTCTTC. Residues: CSVAGLANPEQFF.

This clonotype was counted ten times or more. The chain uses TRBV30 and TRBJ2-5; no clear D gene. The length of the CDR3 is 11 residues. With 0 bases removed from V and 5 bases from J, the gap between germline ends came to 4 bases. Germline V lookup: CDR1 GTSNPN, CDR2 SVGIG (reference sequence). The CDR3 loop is CAWSVLETQYF. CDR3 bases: TGTGCCTGGAGTGTATTGGAGACCCAGTACTTC. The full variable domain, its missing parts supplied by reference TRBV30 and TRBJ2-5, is SQTIHQWPATLVQPVGSPLSLECTVEGTSNPNLYWYRQAAGRGLQLLFYSVGIGQISSEVPQNLSASRPQDRQFILSSKKLLLSDSGFYLCAWSVLETQYFGPGTRLLVL.

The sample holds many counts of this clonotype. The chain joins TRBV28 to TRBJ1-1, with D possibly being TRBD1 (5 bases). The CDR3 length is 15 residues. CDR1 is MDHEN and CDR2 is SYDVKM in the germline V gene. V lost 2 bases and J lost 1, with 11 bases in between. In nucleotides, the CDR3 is TGTGCCAGCAGTTTAAGGGGAGGCCGGAACACTGAAGCTTTCTTT. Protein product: CASSLRGGRNTEAFF.

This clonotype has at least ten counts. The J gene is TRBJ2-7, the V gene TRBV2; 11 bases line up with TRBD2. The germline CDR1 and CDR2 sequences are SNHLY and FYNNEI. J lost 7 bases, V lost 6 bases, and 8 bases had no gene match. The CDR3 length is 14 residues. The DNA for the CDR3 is TGTGCCAGCAGCCCCGGGACTAGCGGACTGGAGCAGTACTTC. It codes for CASSPGTSGLEQYF.

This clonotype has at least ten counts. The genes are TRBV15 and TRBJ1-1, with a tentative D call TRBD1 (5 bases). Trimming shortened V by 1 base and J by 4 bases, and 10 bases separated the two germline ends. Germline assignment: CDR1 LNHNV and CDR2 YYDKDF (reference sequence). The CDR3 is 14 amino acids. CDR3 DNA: TGTGCCACCAGCAGAGGACAGACGGGCACTGAAGCTTTCTTT. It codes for CATSRGQTGTEAFF.

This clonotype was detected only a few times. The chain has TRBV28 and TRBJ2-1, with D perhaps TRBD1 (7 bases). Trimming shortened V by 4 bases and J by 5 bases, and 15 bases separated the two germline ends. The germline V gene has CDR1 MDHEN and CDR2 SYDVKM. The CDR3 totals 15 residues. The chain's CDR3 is CASSSGAGGNNEQFF. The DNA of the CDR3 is TGTGCCAGCAGTTCGGGGGCAGGGGGAAACAATGAGCAGTTCTTC.

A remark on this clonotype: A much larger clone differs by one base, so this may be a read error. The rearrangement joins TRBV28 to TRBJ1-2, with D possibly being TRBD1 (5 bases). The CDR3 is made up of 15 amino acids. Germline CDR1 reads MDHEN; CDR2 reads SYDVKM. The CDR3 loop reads CTSASGVEANYGYTF. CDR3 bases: TGTACCAGCGCCTCGGGGGTGGAAGCTAACTATGGCTACACCTTC.

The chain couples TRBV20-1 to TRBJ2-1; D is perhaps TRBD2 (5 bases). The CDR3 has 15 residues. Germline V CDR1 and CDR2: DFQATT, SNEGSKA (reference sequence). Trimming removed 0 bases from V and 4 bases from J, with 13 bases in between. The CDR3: CSAREIQRHYNEQFF. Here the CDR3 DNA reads TGCAGTGCTAGAGAAATACAGCGGCATTACAATGAGCAGTTCTTC.

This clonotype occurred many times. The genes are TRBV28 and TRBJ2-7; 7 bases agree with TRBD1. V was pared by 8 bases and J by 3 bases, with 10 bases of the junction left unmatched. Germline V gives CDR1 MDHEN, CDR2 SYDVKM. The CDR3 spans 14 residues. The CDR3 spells CASWRSGQFYEQYF. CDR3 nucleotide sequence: TGTGCCAGCTGGAGGTCGGGACAGTTCTACGAGCAGTACTTC. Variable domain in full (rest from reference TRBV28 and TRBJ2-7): DVKVTQSSRYLVKRTGEKVFLECVQDMDHENMFWYRQDPGLGLRLIYFSYDVKMKEKGDIPEGYSVSREKKERFSLILESASTNQTSMYLCASWRSGQFYEQYFGPGTRLTVT.

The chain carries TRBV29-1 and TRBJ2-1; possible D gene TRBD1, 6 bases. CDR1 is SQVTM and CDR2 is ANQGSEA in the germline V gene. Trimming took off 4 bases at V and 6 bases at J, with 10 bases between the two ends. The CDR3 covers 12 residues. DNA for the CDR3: TGCAGCGTTGGGCAGGGGACCAATGAGCAGTTCTTC. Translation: CSVGQGTNEQFF.